The 12 T cell receptor beta chains presented below share a single source sample, sequenced in a study of blood T cell repertoires in COVID-19. The repertoire was sequenced with immunoSEQ multiplex PCR; TCRdb's copy has only in-frame clones and lacks some. The sample lists roughly 220,000 clones; roughly 85% were seen once. Sequenced material: peripheral blood. These receptors were obtained from a man between 25 and 39 years old who had recovered from COVID-19.

This clone was picked up one time. V and J are TRBV7-6 and TRBJ2-6; D unresolved. The CDR3 is made up of 18 amino acids. V lost 3 bases and J lost 0, with 15 bases in between. Germline V gene sequence: CDR1 SGHVS, CDR2 FNYEAQ. CDR3 sequence: CASSFSAALTSGANVLTF. The DNA of the CDR3 is TGTGCCAGCAGCTTTAGTGCTGCTCTCACCTCTGGGGCCAACGTCCTGACTTTC.

The chain employs TRBV29-1 and TRBJ2-3; 9 bases fit TRBD2. CDR3 length: 15 residues. Looked up from germline, CDR1 is SQVTM and CDR2 is ANQGSEA. V lost 3 bases to trimming and J lost 6 bases; unmatched junction nucleotides: 10. As DNA, the CDR3 is TGCAGCGTTGATGGGTTAGCGGGGGTTCGGGATACGCAGTATTTT. Translated: CSVDGLAGVRDTQYF.

This clone was recorded only once. The V gene is TRBV5-6, the J gene TRBJ1-3, with D unclear. This CDR3 region has 17 residues. Trimming took 1 base from V and 0 from J, leaving 14 bases between them. Germline CDR1 is SGHDT and CDR2 is YYEEEE. For the CDR3, the DNA is TGTGCCAGCAGCTTGTATAACAGTTTAGTCTCTGGAAACACCATATATTTT. It translates to CASSLYNSLVSGNTIYF.

This clone was seen a few times. The chain recombines TRBV27 with TRBJ1-1, with a tentative D call TRBD1 (6 bases). Per the germline V gene, CDR1 is MNHEY and CDR2 is SMNVEV (reference sequence). The ends were cut back, 1 base at V and 3 bases at J, with 12 bases in the middle. This CDR3 has 15 residues. Here the CDR3 reads CASSLYLGADTEAFF. CDR3 sequence (DNA): TGTGCCAGCAGTTTATATTTGGGGGCGGACACTGAAGCTTTCTTT.

This chain joins TRBV27 and TRBJ1-4; D is perhaps TRBD1 (6 bases). Germline CDR1 MNHEY, CDR2 SMNVEV (reference sequence). The CDR3 consists of 15 residues. Trimming took off 6 bases at V and 2 bases at J, with 13 bases between the two ends. CDR3 residues: CASRGWTDTNEKLFF. CDR3 nucleotides: TGTGCCAGCAGGGGTTGGACAGACACTAATGAAAAACTGTTTTTT.

This chain joins TRBV4-1 and TRBJ2-2, with 9 bases lining up with TRBD2. V shed 0 bases, J shed 6 bases, and the junction held 8 bases outside the gene matches. CDR3 size: 17 residues. CDR1 and CDR2 from the germline V gene are MGHRA and YSYEKL. CDR3 region: CASSQDGRGGQPGELFF. For the CDR3, the DNA is TGCGCCAGCAGCCAAGATGGGCGGGGGGGCCAACCCGGGGAGCTGTTTTTT.

A single count supports this clone. J is TRBJ2-1 and V is TRBV11-2; perhaps TRBD2 as D (5 bases). The CDR3 extends over 15 amino acids. Trimming took 6 bases from V and 7 from J, leaving 19 bases between them. The V gene's germline CDR1 is SGHAT and CDR2 FQNNGV. This CDR3 is CASSSPSGPGNEQFF. Written as DNA, the CDR3 is TGTGCCAGCAGTTCCCCGAGCGGCCCCGGTAATGAGCAGTTCTTC. The variable domain in full, completed from reference TRBV11-2 and TRBJ2-1, reads EAGVAQSPRYKIIEKRQSVAFWCNPISGHATLYWYQQILGQGPKLLIQFQNNGVVDDSQLPKDRFSAERLKGVDSTLKIQPAKLEDSAVYLCASSSPSGPGNEQFFGPGTRLTVL.

With regard to this clone: The same CDR3 is also encoded by other DNA sequences in this sample. The gene calls are TRBV5-1 and TRBJ1-1, with D possibly matching TRBD1 (5 bases). Trimming removed 1 base at V and 5 bases at J, with 6 bases between. The germline gives CDR1 SGHRS, CDR2 YFSETQ. This CDR3 has 12 residues. As DNA, the CDR3 is TGCGCCAGCAGCTTGCAGGGAACTGAAGCTTTCTTT. This translates into CASSLQGTEAFF. Full variable domain (outside the CDR3, taken from reference TRBV5-1 and TRBJ1-1): KAGVTQTPRYLIKTRGQQVTLSCSPISGHRSVSWYQQTPGQGLQFLFEYFSETQRNKGNFPGRFSGRQFSNSRSEMNVSTLELGDSALYLCASSLQGTEAFFGQGTRLTVV.

The chain is built from TRBV3-1 (or the pseudogene TRBV3-2) and TRBJ1-5; TRBD1 matches at 10 bases. CDR1 and CDR2 (germline): LGHDT, YNNKEL (reference sequence). CDR3 size: 14 residues. V was clipped by 5 bases and J by 5 bases; unmatched bases: 3. CDR3 in DNA: TGTGCCAGCAGCGTCGGGACAGGGGATCAGCCCCAGCATTTT. Amino acid sequence: CASSVGTGDQPQHF.

The chain links TRBV12-3 or TRBV12-4 to TRBJ1-2; TRBD1 matches at 8 bases. J lost 7 bases, V lost 3 bases, and 4 bases had no gene match. CDR3 length: 13 residues. The CDR3 loop is CASSFQGASGYTF. In DNA, the CDR3 is TGTGCCAGCAGTTTCCAGGGGGCAAGTGGCTACACCTTC.

CDR3: CASGSAGGPGYEQYF. The CDR3 bases are TGTGCCAGCGGCTCCGCGGGGGGCCCCGGTTACGAGCAGTACTTC. The V gene is TRBV5-4, the J gene TRBJ2-7; 8 bases fit TRBD2. V was pared by 7 bases and J by 4 bases, with 13 bases of the junction left unmatched. The CDR3 extends over 15 amino acids. The germline gives CDR1 SGHNT, CDR2 YYREEE (reference sequence). The full variable domain, rest sourced from reference TRBV5-4 and TRBJ2-7, is ETGVTQSPTHLIKTRGQQVTLRCSSQSGHNTVSWYQQALGQGPQFIFQYYREEENGRGNFPPRFSGLQFPNYSSELNVNALELDDSALYLCASGSAGGPGYEQYFGPGTRLTVT.

V and J are TRBV18 and TRBJ2-2, with D hard to call. The CDR3 contains 13 residues. In germline, CDR1 is KGHSH, CDR2 LQKENI. Trimming removed 6 bases from V and 7 bases from J, with 12 bases in between. The CDR3, as DNA: TGTGCCAGCTCGCGAACAGATGGCGGGGAGCTGTTTTTT. Translating gives CASSRTDGGELFF.